The next 23 T cell receptor beta chains were all read from a single sample in a study of OX40 agonist ivuxolimab in advanced cancers. Some clones are missing from TCRdb's copy, which holds only in-frame ones; the method was immunoSEQ multiplex PCR. The sample carries under 85,000 clones, approximately 86% recorded once. This specimen consisted of CD4+ or CD8+ T cells sorted from blood, obtained in a trial of the OX40 agonist ivuxolimab. The receptors shown here come from an adult with an advanced solid tumor such as melanoma, head and neck, liver or kidney cancer.

CDR3 DNA sequence: TGCGCCAGCAGCCAAGAGTGGCAGGTATCCTACAATGAGCAGTTCTTC. It is translated as CASSQEWQVSYNEQFF. The chain has TRBV4-3 and TRBJ2-1; D unresolved. Germline CDR1 and CDR2: LGHNA and YSLEER. CDR3 length: 16 residues. V was shortened by 0 bases and J by 1 base, with 10 bases between the two germline ends.

The V and J genes are TRBV18 and TRBJ2-5; a possible D gene is TRBD1 (5 bases). With 2 bases removed from V and 4 bases from J, the gap between germline ends came to 5 bases. Germline lookup yields CDR1 KGHSH and CDR2 LQKENI. The CDR3 is 12 residues long. CDR3 sequence reads: CASSPDRETQYF. The CDR3 nucleotides are TGTGCCAGCTCACCAGACAGAGAGACCCAGTACTTC.

CDR3 sequence reads: CASRLVASGRKYNEQFF. CDR3 sequence (DNA): TGTGCAAGTCGCTTAGTGGCTAGCGGGAGAAAATACAATGAGCAGTTCTTC. V and J are TRBV12-2 and TRBJ2-1; whether TRBD2, the table's D call, matches the DNA was not checked. TRBV12-2 corresponds to a pseudogene. The CDR3 has 17 amino acids.

The chain employs TRBV11-2 and TRBJ2-3, with 7 positions matching TRBD2. V lost 0 bases, J lost 4 bases, and 4 bases stayed unmatched. CDR3 length equals 15 residues. CDR1 and CDR2 (germline): SGHAT, FQNNGV. Written as DNA, the CDR3 is TGTGCCAGCAGCTTAGAACGGGAGGACTCAGATACGCAGTATTTT. As protein: CASSLEREDSDTQYF.

V usage is TRBV18 and J usage is TRBJ1-1; 8 bases align to TRBD1. The germline V gene has CDR1 KGHSH and CDR2 LQKENI. V lost 0 bases, J lost 1 base, and 19 bases stayed unmatched. This CDR3 spans 21 amino acids. The CDR3 DNA follows: TGTGCCAGCTCACCACCCCGGGCAGGGGGCACTCCTAATATGCCGAACACTGAAGCTTTCTTT. Translating it yields CASSPPRAGGTPNMPNTEAFF.

The chain uses TRBV2 and TRBJ1-5; TRBD1 aligns across 8 bases. Germline loops: CDR1 SNHLY, CDR2 FYNNEI. The CDR3 has 14 residues. V lost 6 bases to trimming and J lost 4 bases; unmatched junction nucleotides: 5. Here the CDR3 DNA reads TGTGCCAGCAGAGACGACAGGGGAAATCAGCCCCAGCATTTT. Amino acid sequence: CASRDDRGNQPQHF. Using reference TRBV2 and TRBJ1-5 for the parts outside the CDR3, the full variable domain is EPEVTQTPSHQVTQMGQEVILRCVPISNHLYFYWYRQILGQKVEFLVSFYNNEISEKSEIFDDQFSVERPDGSNFTLKIRSTKLEDSAMYFCASRDDRGNQPQHFGDGTRLSIL.

V is TRBV19 and J is TRBJ2-7; D not resolved. The CDR3 runs 14 residues. Deletions cut 3 bases from V and 0 bases from J, with 9 bases between. CDR1 and CDR2 (germline): LNHDA, SQIVND (reference sequence). The CDR3 region has the DNA TGTGCCAGTAGTATTGCCCTTCACTCCTACGAGCAGTACTTC. The encoded protein is CASSIALHSYEQYF.

Points on this clone: An end of the junction differs from the germline gene, which may be a read error. Distinct nucleotide sequences in the sample also encode this CDR3. The chain uses TRBV5-4 and TRBJ1-1; possibly TRBD1 for D (5 bases). Germline CDR1 SGHNT, CDR2 YYREEE (reference sequence). CDR3 length: 15 amino acids. CDR3 DNA: TGCGCCAGCAGCCAGGAATGGGGGGGGAACACTGAAGCTTTCTTT. It codes for CASSQEWGGNTEAFF.

V is TRBV19 and J is TRBJ2-5; 11 nucleotides align to TRBD1. Germline CDR1 and CDR2: LNHDA and SQIVND (reference sequence). Germline trimming cut 2 bases from V and 3 bases from J; bases unmatched to any gene: 11. This CDR3 region has 18 residues. This chain's CDR3 is CASSINLLGTGGEETQYF. As DNA, the CDR3 is TGTGCCAGTAGTATAAACCTCCTCGGGACAGGGGGGGAAGAGACCCAGTACTTC.

The V gene is TRBV28, the J gene TRBJ1-5; TRBD1 matches at 12 bases. This CDR3 spans 16 amino acids. Looked up from germline, CDR1 is MDHEN and CDR2 is SYDVKM. With V trimmed by 4 bases and J by 4 bases, 5 bases remained unmatched. The CDR3 region is CASSSGQGARNQPQHF. CDR3 coding DNA: TGTGCCAGCAGTTCGGGACAGGGGGCGCGAAATCAGCCCCAGCATTTT.

This chain joins TRBV5-1 and TRBJ2-5; D gene unclear. Looked up from germline, CDR1 is SGHRS and CDR2 is YFSETQ. This CDR3 is built from 15 residues. The germline V and J ends were trimmed by 0 bases and 1 base, with 10 bases remaining between them. The CDR3 DNA reads TGCGCCAGCAGCTTGGCCCAACGGGCCCAAGAGACCCAGTACTTC. Translation gives CASSLAQRAQETQYF.

The V call is TRBV15, the J call TRBJ2-3, with 13 positions matching TRBD2. V was pared by 3 bases and J by 1 base, with 10 bases of the junction left unmatched. Looked up from germline, CDR1 is LNHNV and CDR2 is YYDKDF (reference sequence). CDR3 size: 19 residues. CDR3 sequence reads: CATSRPGLAGLVGTDTQYF. The CDR3, as DNA: TGTGCCACCAGCAGGCCGGGACTAGCGGGGCTCGTCGGCACAGATACGCAGTATTTT.

This chain connects TRBV7-3 to TRBJ1-1; 7 nucleotides agree with TRBD1. Germline CDR1 SGHTA, CDR2 FQGTGA. The V gene end was trimmed by 5 bases and the J gene end by 4 bases; junction bases not matched to a gene: 7. CDR3 length: 14 amino acids. The CDR3 DNA follows: TGTGCCAGCAGCGACAGGGCAATGGGCACTGAAGCTTTCTTT. Amino acid sequence: CASSDRAMGTEAFF.

The rearrangement links TRBV30 to TRBJ2-7; 8 bases line up with TRBD1. Germline loops: CDR1 GTSNPN, CDR2 SVGIG (reference sequence). The CDR3 runs to 14 residues. Trimming took 0 bases from V and 2 from J; bases not matched to a gene: 3. Here the CDR3 reads CAWSVARGPYEQYF. CDR3 nucleotides: TGTGCCTGGAGTGTCGCCAGGGGGCCCTACGAGCAGTACTTC.

The V and J genes are TRBV27 and TRBJ2-7; D gene ambiguous. CDR1 and CDR2 (germline): MNHEY, SMNVEV (reference sequence). V was trimmed by 2 bases and J by 4 bases, leaving 15 bases between them. The CDR3 is 15 residues long. CDR3 in amino acids: CASSLRLHTSYEQYF. The CDR3 region has the DNA TGTGCCAGCAGTTTACGGCTTCATACCAGTTACGAGCAGTACTTC.

This clone showed up just once. V gene TRBV5-6 combines with J gene TRBJ2-1, with 9 bases matching TRBD2. V trimming: 4 bases; J trimming: 4 bases; junction bases outside the gene matches: 6. Germline V gene lookup returns CDR1 SGHDT and CDR2 YYEEEE. The CDR3 is made up of 15 amino acids. This CDR3 reads CASSQRGAGYNEQFF. The CDR3 DNA reads TGTGCCAGCAGCCAGCGGGGGGCCGGGTACAATGAGCAGTTCTTC.

The V and J genes are TRBV13 and TRBJ2-7; the D gene is possibly TRBD1 (6 bases). The V gene lost 3 bases and the J gene lost 5 bases, with 17 bases spanning the gap. The CDR3 has 15 residues. Germline-derived CDR1 and CDR2 are PRHDT and FYEKMQ (reference sequence). The CDR3 coding sequence is TGTGCCAGCAGCTTCGGGACACATTTCGTAGACGAGCAGTACTTC. Its translation is CASSFGTHFVDEQYF.

The sample holds one count of this clone. The chain has TRBV4-3 and TRBJ2-2; D possibly corresponds to TRBD1 (6 bases). Per the germline V gene, CDR1 is LGHNA and CDR2 is YSLEER. The germline V and J ends were trimmed by 2 bases and 2 bases, with 18 bases remaining between them. The CDR3 runs to 18 residues. CDR3 coding DNA: TGCGCCAGCAGCCAAAACCCCCCCGGGACACTCAACACCGGGGAGCTGTTTTTT. It specifies CASSQNPPGTLNTGELFF.

The CDR3, as DNA: TGTGCCAGCAGCTTATTTGGGCCGGGACTCACAAGGCGGACCGGGGAGCTGTTTTTT. This encodes CASSLFGPGLTRRTGELFF. The chain employs TRBV7-4 and TRBJ2-2, with D perhaps TRBD2 (6 bases). The germline CDR1 and CDR2 sequences are SGHVT and SQSDAQ. This CDR3 is 19 amino acids long. Trimming stripped 2 bases from V and 5 bases from J, with 24 bases between.

The rearrangement joins TRBV7-9 to TRBJ2-3; 9 bases align to TRBD1. CDR3 size: 16 residues. Trimming removed 2 bases from V and 4 bases from J; junction bases left unmatched: 7. Germline V gene lookup returns CDR1 SEHNR and CDR2 FQNEAQ (reference sequence). The CDR3 protein is CASSLKGQGTSDTQYF. CDR3 nucleotide sequence: TGTGCCAGCAGCTTAAAGGGACAGGGAACCTCAGATACGCAGTATTTT.

J is TRBJ2-3 and V is TRBV2, with a possible D match to TRBD1 (6 bases). With 4 bases removed from V and 2 bases from J, the gap between germline ends came to 16 bases. CDR3 length: 16 amino acids. Germline CDR1 and CDR2: SNHLY and FYNNEI. CDR3 DNA: TGTGCCAGCAGTGGCGGACAGAACCTGTTCACAGATACGCAGTATTTT. It specifies CASSGGQNLFTDTQYF.

V and J are TRBV28 and TRBJ2-1, with 7 bases that match TRBD2. CDR3 length: 15 amino acids. Germline V lookup: CDR1 MDHEN, CDR2 SYDVKM. V shed 4 bases and J 5 bases; nucleotides not matched to a gene: 8. The CDR3 bases are TGTGCCAGCAGTTCCCGTTCGGCGGGAGACAATGAGCAGTTCTTC. Amino acid sequence: CASSSRSAGDNEQFF. Combining the CDR3 with reference TRBV28 and TRBJ2-1 gives the whole variable domain DVKVTQSSRYLVKRTGEKVFLECVQDMDHENMFWYRQDPGLGLRLIYFSYDVKMKEKGDIPEGYSVSREKKERFSLILESASTNQTSMYLCASSSRSAGDNEQFFGPGTRLTVL.

The chain joins TRBV7-2 to TRBJ1-2, with D unresolved. Per the germline V gene, CDR1 is SGHTA and CDR2 is FQGNSA. V shed 5 bases and J shed 3 bases, with 13 bases lying between them. The CDR3 loop spans 14 amino acids. The CDR3 spells CASSPGRNYYGYTF. For the CDR3, the DNA is TGTGCCAGCAGCCCCGGGCGAAATTACTATGGCTACACCTTC.